The 16 T cell receptor beta chains listed next were all sequenced from one sample in a study of cytomegalovirus exposure and HLA in healthy donors. Produced via immunoSEQ multiplex PCR; TCRdb's table is partial and in-frame only. This table holds roughly 130,000 clones, roughly nine tenths found once. The specimen was PBMCs. All receptors derive from a man younger than 45 in good health and CMV-seronegative.

This clone appeared once. The CDR3 DNA sequence: TGTGCCAGCAGCTTCGGGCAGGGGGCTGTCTATGGCTACACCTTC. This translates into CASSFGQGAVYGYTF. The genes are TRBV7-6 and TRBJ1-2; 8 nucleotides align to TRBD1. The CDR3 is 15 amino acids. Germline V gene lookup returns CDR1 SGHVS and CDR2 FNYEAQ. With 3 bases clipped from V and 4 bases from J, the junction kept 7 bases outside the gene matches.

This chain joins TRBV7-6 and TRBJ2-3; 9 bases line up with TRBD2. Losses at the gene ends were 5 bases for V and 0 bases for J; bases not matched to a gene: 6. There are 16 residues in the CDR3. Germline lookup yields CDR1 SGHVS and CDR2 FNYEAQ. Here the CDR3 DNA reads TGTGCCAGCAGCATTCTTACTAGCGGGAGCACAGATACGCAGTATTTT. The encoded protein is CASSILTSGSTDTQYF. Full variable domain (missing parts from reference TRBV7-6 and TRBJ2-3): GAGVSQSPRYKVTKRGQDVALRCDPISGHVSLYWYRQALGQGPEFLTYFNYEAQQDKSGLPNDRFSAERPEGSISTLTIQRTEQRDSAMYRCASSILTSGSTDTQYFGPGTRLTVL.

This chain joins TRBV20-1 and TRBJ1-1; the D is unclear. The CDR3 length is 11 residues. Germline V gene sequence: CDR1 DFQATT, CDR2 SNEGSKA (reference sequence). Deletions cut 8 bases from V and 4 bases from J, with 11 bases between. This CDR3 is CSPQFGTEAFF. CDR3 DNA sequence: TGCAGTCCACAATTTGGCACTGAAGCTTTCTTT.

This sequence joins TRBV27 and TRBJ2-7, with 10 nucleotides matching TRBD1. The CDR3 sequence is 14 residues long. CDR1 is MNHEY, CDR2 SMNVEV, per germline (reference sequence). The V segment lost 5 bases and the J segment 3 bases; nucleotides outside the gene matches: 4. CDR3 loop: CASSLGTGVYEQYF. The CDR3 DNA sequence: TGTGCCAGCAGTCTGGGGACAGGGGTCTACGAGCAGTACTTC.

V gene TRBV9 combines with J gene TRBJ1-1; 10 bases match TRBD1. From germline, CDR1 is SGDLS and CDR2 YYNGEE. CDR3 length equals 16 residues. The V and J ends lost 4 bases and 0 bases, in that order; junction bases with no gene match: 6. This chain's CDR3 is CASSPQTGGLNTEAFF. CDR3 nucleotide sequence: TGTGCCAGCAGCCCTCAGACAGGGGGCCTGAACACTGAAGCTTTCTTT.

This rearrangement joins TRBV7-6 to TRBJ2-7; TRBD2 aligns across 7 bases. The germline CDR1 and CDR2 sequences are SGHVS and FNYEAQ. Germline trimming cut 1 base from V and 4 bases from J; bases unmatched to any gene: 16. This CDR3 contains 18 residues. The CDR3 bases are TGTGCCAGCAGCTTAGAAGGTGGCCGCGCTCTGGGGGGGTACGAGCAGTACTTC. Translated: CASSLEGGRALGGYEQYF. The full variable domain, with the rest looked up from reference TRBV7-6 and TRBJ2-7, is GAGVSQSPRYKVTKRGQDVALRCDPISGHVSLYWYRQALGQGPEFLTYFNYEAQQDKSGLPNDRFSAERPEGSISTLTIQRTEQRDSAMYRCASSLEGGRALGGYEQYFGPGTRLTVT.

The rearrangement links TRBV28 to TRBJ2-7; D is uncertain. The CDR3 is made up of 15 amino acids. With 6 bases removed from V and 0 bases from J, the gap between germline ends came to 15 bases. Looked up from germline, CDR1 is MDHEN and CDR2 is SYDVKM. The CDR3 region is CASSPNGPHSYEQYF. CDR3 in DNA: TGTGCCAGCAGCCCAAACGGTCCCCACTCCTACGAGCAGTACTTC.

V is TRBV19 and J is TRBJ2-7; 7 nucleotides match TRBD2. The CDR3 has 13 residues. Germline V CDR1 and CDR2: LNHDA, SQIVND (reference sequence). V was clipped by 7 bases and J by 4 bases; unmatched bases: 7. The DNA for the CDR3 is TGTGCCAGTAAGCGGGGAGGGGATTACGAGCAGTACTTC. Its translation: CASKRGGDYEQYF.

The rearrangement joins TRBV27 to TRBJ2-2; the match to TRBD2 covers 12 bases. Germline V gives CDR1 MNHEY, CDR2 SMNVEV (reference sequence). The CDR3 sequence is 18 residues long. Trimming cost V 3 bases and J 7 bases; bases outside gene matches: 12. Written as DNA, the CDR3 is TGTGCCAGCAGTTTCACTAGCGGGGGGCAATTTCGTGTCGGGGAGCTGTTTTTT. Translated, it gives CASSFTSGGQFRVGELFF.

This chain uses TRBV9 with TRBJ1-4, with 8 bases matching TRBD1. The CDR3 sequence is 15 residues long. Germline V gives CDR1 SGDLS, CDR2 YYNGEE. Trimming took 4 bases from V and 8 from J; bases not matched to a gene: 10. DNA of the CDR3: TGTGCCAGCAGCCCGAATACAGGGGGGGGCGAAAAACTGTTTTTT. Residues: CASSPNTGGGEKLFF.

The chain uses TRBV7-9 and TRBJ2-7; D perhaps matches TRBD1 (5 bases). The CDR3 runs to 12 residues. Per germline, CDR1 SEHNR and CDR2 FQNEAQ (reference sequence). V was pared by 5 bases and J by 4 bases, with 9 bases between. The CDR3 nucleotides are TGTGCCAGCAGCGACAGTGGGTACGAGCAGTACTTC. It is translated as CASSDSGYEQYF.

V is TRBV5-6 and J is TRBJ2-7; D is unresolved. Trimming cost V 3 bases and J 3 bases, with 4 bases left between them. This CDR3 is built from 11 residues. Germline CDR1 and CDR2: SGHDT and YYEEEE. CDR3 sequence reads: CASSSNYEQYF. The CDR3 DNA sequence: TGTGCCAGCAGCTCAAACTACGAGCAGTACTTC.

This sequence joins TRBV27 and TRBJ2-6, with 7 bases lining up with TRBD1. Germline V gene sequence: CDR1 MNHEY, CDR2 SMNVEV (reference sequence). Unmatched junction bases numbered 2, after V lost 6 bases and J lost 0 bases. CDR3 size: 15 residues. The CDR3 spells CASRTGVSGANVLTF. In DNA, the CDR3 is TGTGCCAGCAGAACAGGGGTCTCTGGGGCCAACGTCCTGACTTTC.

This chain uses TRBV5-6 with TRBJ2-5; D is ambiguous. The CDR3 is made up of 14 amino acids. The germline V gene has CDR1 SGHDT and CDR2 YYEEEE. V was clipped by 0 bases and J by 4 bases, with 10 bases between them. As DNA, the CDR3 is TGTGCCAGCAGCTTGGGTTTCACTGGAGAGACCCAGTACTTC. Translating it yields CASSLGFTGETQYF.

The chain's CDR3 is CASSQLGDNNEQFF. CDR3 coding DNA: TGTGCCAGCAGCCAACTCGGGGATAACAATGAGCAGTTCTTC. This chain joins TRBV7-3 and TRBJ2-1; D possibly corresponds to TRBD2 (5 bases). Trimming took 5 bases from V and 5 from J, leaving 13 bases between them. The CDR3 totals 14 residues. The germline gives CDR1 SGHTA, CDR2 FQGTGA.

The CDR3 DNA sequence: TGTGCCAGCAGCGGCGGGACTCAGACTCAAGAGACCCAGTACTTC. Its translation: CASSGGTQTQETQYF. J is TRBJ2-5 and V is TRBV5-8, with D possibly TRBD2 on 6 matching bases. The CDR3 has 15 residues. Germline V gene sequence: CDR1 SGHTS, CDR2 YDEGEE. The ends were cut back, 4 bases at V and 2 bases at J, with 15 bases in the middle.